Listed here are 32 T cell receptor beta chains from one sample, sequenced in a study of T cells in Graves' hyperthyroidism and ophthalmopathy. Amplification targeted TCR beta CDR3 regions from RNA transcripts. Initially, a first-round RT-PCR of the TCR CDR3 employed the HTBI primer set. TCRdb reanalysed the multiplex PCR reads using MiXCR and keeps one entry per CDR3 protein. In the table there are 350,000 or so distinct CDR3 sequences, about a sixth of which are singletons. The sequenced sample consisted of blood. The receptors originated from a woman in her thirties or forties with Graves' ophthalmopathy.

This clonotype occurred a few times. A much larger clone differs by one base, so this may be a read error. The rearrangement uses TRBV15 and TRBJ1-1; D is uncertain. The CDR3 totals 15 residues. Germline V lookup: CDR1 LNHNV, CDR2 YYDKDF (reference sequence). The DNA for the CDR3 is TGTGTCACCAGCAGAGGGAAAGGGCTGGAAACTGAAGCTTTCTTT. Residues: CVTSRGKGLETEAFF.

In DNA, the CDR3 is TGTGCCAGCAGTAATACGGGAGGAGCCGATGAGCAGTTCTTC. This encodes CASSNTGGADEQFF. This chain connects TRBV12-3 or TRBV12-4 to TRBJ2-1; 7 bases fit TRBD2. The CDR3 has 14 amino acids. Germline trimming cut 5 bases from V and 8 bases from J; bases unmatched to any gene: 9.

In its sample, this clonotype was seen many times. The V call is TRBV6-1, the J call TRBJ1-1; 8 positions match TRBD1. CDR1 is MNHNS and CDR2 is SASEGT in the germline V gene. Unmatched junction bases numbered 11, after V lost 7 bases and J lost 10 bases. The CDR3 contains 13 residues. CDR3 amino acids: CASTGDRMGRAFF. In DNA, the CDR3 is TGTGCCAGCACCGGGGACAGGATGGGGAGAGCTTTCTTT.

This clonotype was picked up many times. The CDR3, as DNA: TGCAGTGCTAGCCCCACTAGCGGGAGGCGGGAGACCCAGTACTTC. As protein: CSASPTSGRRETQYF. The gene calls are TRBV20-1 and TRBJ2-5; 12 bases agree with TRBD2. The germline V gene has CDR1 DFQATT and CDR2 SNEGSKA (reference sequence). The CDR3 consists of 15 residues. With V trimmed by 3 bases and J by 5 bases, 7 bases remained unmatched.

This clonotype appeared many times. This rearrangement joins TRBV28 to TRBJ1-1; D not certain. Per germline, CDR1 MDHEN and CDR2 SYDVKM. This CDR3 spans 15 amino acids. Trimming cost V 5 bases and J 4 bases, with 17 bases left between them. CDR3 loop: CASSSSWRLSTEAFF. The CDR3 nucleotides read TGTGCCAGCAGTAGTTCTTGGAGGCTGAGCACTGAAGCTTTCTTT.

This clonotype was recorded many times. CDR3 residues: CASSSPGLAATGELFF. The CDR3 DNA reads TGTGCCAGCAGTTCACCGGGACTAGCGGCCACCGGGGAGCTGTTTTTT. This chain joins TRBV6-5 and TRBJ2-2, with 11 bases fitting TRBD2. V was clipped by 4 bases and J by 4 bases; unmatched bases: 5. This CDR3 contains 16 residues. CDR1 and CDR2 from the germline V gene are MNHEY and SVGAGI.

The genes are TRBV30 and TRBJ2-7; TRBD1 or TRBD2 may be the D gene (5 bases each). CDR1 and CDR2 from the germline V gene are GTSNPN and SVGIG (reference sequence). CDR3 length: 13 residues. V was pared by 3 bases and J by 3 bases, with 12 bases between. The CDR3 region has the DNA TGTGCCTGGAGGAGGGGACGAATCTACGAGCAGTACTTC. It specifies CAWRRGRIYEQYF.

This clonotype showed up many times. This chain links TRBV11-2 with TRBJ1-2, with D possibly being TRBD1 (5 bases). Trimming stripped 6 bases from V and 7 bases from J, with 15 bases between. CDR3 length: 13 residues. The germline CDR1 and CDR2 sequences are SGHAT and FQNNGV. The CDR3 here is CASRGLGAGGYTF. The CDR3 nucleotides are TGTGCCAGCAGGGGACTCGGGGCAGGTGGCTACACCTTC.

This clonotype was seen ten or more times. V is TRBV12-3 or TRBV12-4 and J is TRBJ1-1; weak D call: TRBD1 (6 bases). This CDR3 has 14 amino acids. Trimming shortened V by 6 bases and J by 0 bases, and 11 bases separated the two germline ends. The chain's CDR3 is CASSFTGLNTEAFF. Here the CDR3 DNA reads TGTGCCAGCAGCTTCACAGGGTTGAACACTGAAGCTTTCTTT.

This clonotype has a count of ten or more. The DNA of the CDR3 is TGTGCCAGCAGTTTCCCAGGTGTTGGCAATCAGCCCCAGCATTTT. Its protein is CASSFPGVGNQPQHF. The chain uses TRBV28 and TRBJ1-5; no definite D call. The CDR3 length is 15 residues. The germline V gene has CDR1 MDHEN and CDR2 SYDVKM. V shed 3 bases and J shed 2 bases, with 11 bases lying between them.

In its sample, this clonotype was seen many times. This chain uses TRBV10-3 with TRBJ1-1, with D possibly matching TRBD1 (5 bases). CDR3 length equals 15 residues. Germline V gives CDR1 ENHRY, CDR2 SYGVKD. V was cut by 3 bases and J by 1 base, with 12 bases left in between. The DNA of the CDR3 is TGTGCCATCAGTGACCCAGGGTCGGAGAACACTGAAGCTTTCTTT. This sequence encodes CAISDPGSENTEAFF.

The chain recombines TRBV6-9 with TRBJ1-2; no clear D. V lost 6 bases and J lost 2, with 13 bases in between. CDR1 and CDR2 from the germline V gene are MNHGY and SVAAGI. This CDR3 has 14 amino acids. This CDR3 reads CASSRARLNYGYTF. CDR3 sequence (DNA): TGTGCCAGCAGCAGAGCTAGGCTGAACTATGGCTACACCTTC.

The CDR3 region has the DNA TGCAGTGCTACGATCCCCGGGACAGGGGACACCGGGGAGCTGTTTTTT. It codes for CSATIPGTGDTGELFF. The chain carries TRBV20-1 and TRBJ2-2, with TRBD1 matching over 10 bases. The CDR3 extends over 16 amino acids. J gave up 3 bases and V 4 bases, and 8 bases lay outside the gene matches. Germline V gene data show CDR1 as DFQATT and CDR2 as SNEGSKA (reference sequence).

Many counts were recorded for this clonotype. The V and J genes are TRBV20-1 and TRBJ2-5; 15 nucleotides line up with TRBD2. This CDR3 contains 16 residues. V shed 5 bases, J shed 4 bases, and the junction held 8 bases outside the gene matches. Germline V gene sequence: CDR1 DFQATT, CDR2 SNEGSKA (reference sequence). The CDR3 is CSALGLAGGRGETQYF. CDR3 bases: TGCAGTGCTCTTGGACTAGCGGGAGGGCGGGGAGAGACCCAGTACTTC.

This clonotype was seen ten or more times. CDR3 in DNA: TGCGCCAGCAGTGAGTCGGGAAGGGTGGAGGATCAGCCCCAGCATTTT. Translated, it gives CASSESGRVEDQPQHF. The chain is built from TRBV10-2 and TRBJ1-5; unclear D gene. CDR1 WSHSY and CDR2 SAAADI come from the germline V gene. The CDR3 is 16 residues long. V lost 0 bases, J lost 5 bases, and 14 bases lay in between.

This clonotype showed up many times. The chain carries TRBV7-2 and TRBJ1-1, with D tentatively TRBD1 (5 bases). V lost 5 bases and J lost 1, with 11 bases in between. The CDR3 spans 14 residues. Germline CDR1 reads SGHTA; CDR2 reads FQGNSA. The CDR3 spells CASSVGRGNTEAFF. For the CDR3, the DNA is TGTGCCAGCAGCGTGGGGAGGGGGAACACTGAAGCTTTCTTT.

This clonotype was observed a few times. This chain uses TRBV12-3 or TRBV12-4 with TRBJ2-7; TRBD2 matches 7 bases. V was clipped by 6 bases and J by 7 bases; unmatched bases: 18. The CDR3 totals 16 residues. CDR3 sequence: CASSFLLSGMVREQYF. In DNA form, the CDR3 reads TGTGCCAGCAGCTTCCTTTTGAGCGGGATGGTGAGGGAGCAGTACTTC.

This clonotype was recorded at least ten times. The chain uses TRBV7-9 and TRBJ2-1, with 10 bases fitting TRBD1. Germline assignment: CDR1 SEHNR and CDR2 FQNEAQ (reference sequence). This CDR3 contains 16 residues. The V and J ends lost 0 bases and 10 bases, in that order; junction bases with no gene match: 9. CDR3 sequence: CASSLARQGAGWEQFF. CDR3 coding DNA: TGTGCCAGCAGCTTAGCCCGACAGGGGGCAGGGTGGGAGCAGTTCTTC.

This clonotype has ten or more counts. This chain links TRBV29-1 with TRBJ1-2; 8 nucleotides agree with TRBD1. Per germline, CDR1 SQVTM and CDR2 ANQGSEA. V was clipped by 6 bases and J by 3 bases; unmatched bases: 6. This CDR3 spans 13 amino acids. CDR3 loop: CSVRQGRDYGYTF. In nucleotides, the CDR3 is TGCAGCGTGAGACAGGGGAGGGACTATGGCTACACCTTC.

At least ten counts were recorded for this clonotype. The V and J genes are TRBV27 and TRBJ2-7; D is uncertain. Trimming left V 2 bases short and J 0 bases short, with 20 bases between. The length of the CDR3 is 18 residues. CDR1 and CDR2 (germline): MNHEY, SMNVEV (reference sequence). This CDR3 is CASSLRPLVESHSYEQYF. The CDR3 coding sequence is TGTGCCAGCAGTTTAAGGCCCCTGGTAGAGTCCCACTCCTACGAGCAGTACTTC.

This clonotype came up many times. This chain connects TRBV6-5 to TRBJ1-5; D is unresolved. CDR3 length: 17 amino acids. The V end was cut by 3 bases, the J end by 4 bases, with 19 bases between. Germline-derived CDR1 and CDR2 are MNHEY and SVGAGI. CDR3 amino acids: CASSYILTTELNQPQHF. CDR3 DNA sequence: TGTGCCAGCAGTTATATTCTTACAACAGAGCTGAATCAGCCCCAGCATTTT.

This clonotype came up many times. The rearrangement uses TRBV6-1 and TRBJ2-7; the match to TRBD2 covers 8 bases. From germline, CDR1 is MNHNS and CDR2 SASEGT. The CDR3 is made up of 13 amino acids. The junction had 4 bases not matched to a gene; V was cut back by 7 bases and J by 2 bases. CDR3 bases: TGTGCCAGCACCCCGCGGGGGGCCTACGAGCAGTACTTC. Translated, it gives CASTPRGAYEQYF.

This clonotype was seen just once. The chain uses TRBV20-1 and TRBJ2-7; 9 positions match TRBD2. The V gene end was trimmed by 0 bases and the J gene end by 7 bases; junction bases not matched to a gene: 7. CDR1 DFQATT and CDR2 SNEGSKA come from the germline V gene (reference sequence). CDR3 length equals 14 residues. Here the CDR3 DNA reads TGCAGTGCTAGAGATTTAGGCGGGAGGGGAGAGCAGTACTTC. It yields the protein CSARDLGGRGEQYF.

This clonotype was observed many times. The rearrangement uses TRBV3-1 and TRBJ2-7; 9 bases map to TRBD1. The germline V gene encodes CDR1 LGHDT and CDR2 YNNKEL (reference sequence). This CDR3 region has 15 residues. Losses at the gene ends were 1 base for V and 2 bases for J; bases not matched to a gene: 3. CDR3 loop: CASSQGDRATYEQYF. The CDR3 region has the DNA TGTGCCAGCAGCCAAGGGGACAGGGCCACCTACGAGCAGTACTTC.

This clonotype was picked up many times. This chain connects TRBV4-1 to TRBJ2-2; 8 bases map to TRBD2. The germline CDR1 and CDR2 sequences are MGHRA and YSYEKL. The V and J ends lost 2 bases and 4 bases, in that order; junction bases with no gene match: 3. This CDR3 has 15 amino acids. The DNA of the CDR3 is TGCGCCAGCAGCCAAAGAAGCGGGGGCACCGGGGAGCTGTTTTTT. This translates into CASSQRSGGTGELFF.

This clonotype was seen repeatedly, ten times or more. CDR3: CASSKEQGRETAFF. CDR3 DNA sequence: TGTGCCAGTAGTAAGGAACAGGGGCGGGAAACAGCTTTCTTT. The chain recombines TRBV19 with TRBJ1-1; 7 nucleotides align to TRBD1. The length of the CDR3 is 14 residues. The germline V gene encodes CDR1 LNHDA and CDR2 SQIVND (reference sequence). V lost 4 bases, J lost 10 bases, and 12 bases stayed unmatched.

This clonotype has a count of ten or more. The CDR3 bases are TGTGCCAGCAGTTTCACTAGCGGGGGTCCCTACGAGCAGTACTTC. This sequence encodes CASSFTSGGPYEQYF. The chain recombines TRBV27 with TRBJ2-7; 11 bases match TRBD2. V dropped 3 bases and J dropped 2; count of bases not matched to a gene: 3. CDR3 length equals 15 residues. Germline V gene data show CDR1 as MNHEY and CDR2 as SMNVEV (reference sequence).

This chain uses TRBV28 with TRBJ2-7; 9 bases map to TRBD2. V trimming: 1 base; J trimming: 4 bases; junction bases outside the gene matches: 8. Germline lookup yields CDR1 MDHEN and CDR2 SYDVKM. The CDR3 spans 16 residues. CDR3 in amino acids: CASSLFSGGRGYEQYF. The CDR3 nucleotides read TGTGCCAGCAGTTTATTTTCTGGCGGGAGGGGATACGAGCAGTACTTC.

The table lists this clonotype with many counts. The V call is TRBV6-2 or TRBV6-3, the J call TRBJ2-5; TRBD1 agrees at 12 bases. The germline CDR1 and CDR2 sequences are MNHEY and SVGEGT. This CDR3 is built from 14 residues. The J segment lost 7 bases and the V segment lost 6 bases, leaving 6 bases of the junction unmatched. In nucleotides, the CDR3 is TGTGCCAGCAGGGGGACAGGGGGCAGTGGGACCCAGTACTTC. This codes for CASRGTGGSGTQYF.

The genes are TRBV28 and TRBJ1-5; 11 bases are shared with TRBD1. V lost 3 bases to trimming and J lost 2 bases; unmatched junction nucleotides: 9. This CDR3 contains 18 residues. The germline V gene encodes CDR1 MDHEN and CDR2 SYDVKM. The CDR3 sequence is CASSLGQGGRMRNQPQHF. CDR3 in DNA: TGTGCCAGCAGTTTGGGACAGGGGGGACGGATGCGCAATCAGCCCCAGCATTTT.

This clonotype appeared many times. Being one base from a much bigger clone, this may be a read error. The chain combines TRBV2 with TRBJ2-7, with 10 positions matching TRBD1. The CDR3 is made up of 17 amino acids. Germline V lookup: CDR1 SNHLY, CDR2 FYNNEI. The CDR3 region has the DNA TGTACCAGCAGTAAATCAGGAGGGACAGGGGTCCGGTACGAGCAGTACTTC. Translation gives CTSSKSGGTGVRYEQYF.

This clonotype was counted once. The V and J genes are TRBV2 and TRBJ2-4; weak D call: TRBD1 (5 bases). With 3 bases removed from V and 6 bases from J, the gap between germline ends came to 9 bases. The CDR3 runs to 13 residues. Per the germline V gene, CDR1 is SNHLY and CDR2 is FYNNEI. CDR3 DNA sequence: TGTGCCAGCAGTGAGCGACAGATAAACATTCAGTACTTC. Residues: CASSERQINIQYF.